The rows below give T cell receptor beta chains drawn from one sample of a study of shared clonotypes between healthy human individuals. Libraries were prepared by immunoSEQ multiplex PCR; TCRdb keeps only in-frame clonotypes and omits some of them. The sample shows some 2,100,000 clones, about 94% of them seen only once. The material sequenced was naive CD4+ T cells sorted from blood. The receptors were gathered from a young man in good health. Each CDR3 is given with its conserved first and last residue.

>TRBV30
CAGRSFRGATTDTQYF
>TRBV5-1
CASRRITGGGSYEQYF
>TRBV2
CASSGTTMNTEAFF
>TRBV4-3
CASSQAGSSYNEQFF
>TRBV28
CASMAVYEQYF
>TRBV7-9
CASSLTGGPGNTIYF
>TRBV2
CASIYLAGPQETQYF
>TRBV28
CASSSVGGANTEAFF
>TRBV19
CASSIDGTPSYEQYF
>TRBV28
CASSSAGTGGGEAFF
>TRBV4-3
CASSQVPGYRGNEQFF
>TRBV6-5
CASSPGDTQYF
>TRBV19
CASSIHGTNSPLHF
>TRBV27
CASSPPGTADEQFF
>TRBV5-1
CASSSGTGAYNEQFF
>TRBV10-3
CAISTTLYEQYF
>TRBV7-9
CASSRGQGNTEAFF
>TRBV6-6
CASSYTRTSGYNEQFF
>TRBV13
CASLRQGHTGELFF
>TRBV18
CASSPLTGGNTEAFF
>TRBV6-4
CASRQVYGYTF
>TRBV11-2
CASSLVVGGNTIYF
>TRBV11-1
CASSPNRVAVNEQFF
>TRBV5-1
CASSLLRGPYEQYF
>TRBV2
CASSRQGAYSGELFF
>TRBV19
CASSIAGGTGELFF
>TRBV5-1
CASSSTGENTGELFF